These 3 T cell receptor beta chains share one sample of origin, sequenced in a study of blood T cell repertoires in COVID-19. Only in-frame clones appear in the TCRdb table, and some are missing; sequencing was by immunoSEQ multiplex PCR. Among approximately 190,000 clones listed, around 80% were seen once. The sequenced material came from peripheral blood. These receptors were collected from a human donor in a cohort sampled during active COVID-19.

The V and J genes are TRBV5-1 and TRBJ1-1; 10 bases are shared with TRBD1. J was trimmed by 1 base and V by 4 bases; bases with no gene match: 1. The CDR3 spans 14 residues. Germline CDR1 is SGHRS and CDR2 is YFSETQ. The CDR3 DNA sequence: TGCGCCAGCAGCAGACAGGGGGCGAACACTGAAGCTTTCTTT. Encoded protein: CASSRQGANTEAFF. The entire variable domain, with the rest obtained from reference TRBV5-1 and TRBJ1-1, is as follows: KAGVTQTPRYLIKTRGQQVTLSCSPISGHRSVSWYQQTPGQGLQFLFEYFSETQRNKGNFPGRFSGRQFSNSRSEMNVSTLELGDSALYLCASSRQGANTEAFFGQGTRLTVV.

V is TRBV4-1 and J is TRBJ1-2, with 9 bases lining up with TRBD1. V trimming: 0 bases; J trimming: 5 bases; junction bases outside the gene matches: 4. Germline V gene sequence: CDR1 MGHRA, CDR2 YSYEKL. There are 15 residues in the CDR3. The DNA for the CDR3 is TGCGCCAGCAGCCAAGATGACAGGGGGGGTTATGGCTACACCTTC. As protein: CASSQDDRGGYGYTF.

The V and J genes are TRBV7-9 and TRBJ1-4; tentative D call: TRBD1 (5 bases). The germline CDR1 and CDR2 sequences are SEHNR and FQNEAQ (reference sequence). V lost 5 bases and J 8 bases, leaving 15 bases between the germline ends. This CDR3 has 14 amino acids. CDR3 sequence: CASSPGPGGEKLFF. For the CDR3, the DNA is TGTGCCAGCAGCCCGGGGCCCGGAGGGGAAAAACTGTTTTTT.